Listed below are T cell receptor beta chains from one sample, sequenced in a study of T cells after posttransplantation cyclophosphamide. TCRdb's table, derived via immunoSEQ multiplex PCR, lists solely in-frame clones and lacks some. Among 25,000 to 40,000 clones listed, roughly 90% were seen once. Input material: naive CD4+ T cells sorted from blood. Receptors originate from a man aged 25-45 years in good health and a related stem cell transplant donor. Both conserved end residues are part of each CDR3. A D gene is named only where the DNA matches it firmly. Clone size is not always given. Where it is, it says once, few, many or a class for expanded clones.

clone_size j_call v_call d_call cdr3_nt cdr3_aa
few TRBJ1-3 TRBV5-1 - TGCGCCAGCAGCCCCCGCGAACGCGGAAACACCATATATTTT CASSPRERGNTIYF
- TRBJ2-3 TRBV10-1 TRBD1 TGCGCCAGCAGTCGGGACAGAAACACAGATACGCAGTATTTT CASSRDRNTDTQYF
- TRBJ1-5 TRBV7-2 TRBD1 TGTGCCAGCAGCTTAGCCGGGACAGGCCGAAATCAGCCCCAGCATTTT CASSLAGTGRNQPQHF
- TRBJ2-1 TRBV2 TRBD2 TGTGCCAGCAAACCAACTAGCGGCTACAATGAGCAGTTCTTC CASKPTSGYNEQFF
- TRBJ2-2 TRBV5-1 - TGCGCCAGCAGCTTGGCCATCAGACCCTGGAGAGGTTCCGGGGAGCTGTTTTTT CASSLAIRPWRGSGELFF
- TRBJ1-2 TRBV19 TRBD1 TGTGCCTCGACCCACGACAGGGCTGGGATTGGCTACACCTTC CASTHDRAGIGYTF
- TRBJ1-6 TRBV5-8 - TGTGCCAGCAGCTTGTCATGGGGCGCAGGGTATGATTCACCCCTCCACTTT CASSLSWGAGYDSPLHF
- TRBJ1-4 TRBV28 TRBD1 TGTGCCAGCAGTTTACCACAGGGGGCTGGTGAAAAACTGTTTTTT CASSLPQGAGEKLFF
- TRBJ1-2 TRBV7-8 TRBD1 TGTGCCAGCAGCCACACGGACAGGAGGGATGGCTACACCTTC CASSHTDRRDGYTF
- TRBJ2-7 TRBV5-6 - TGTGCCAGCAGCTTGGCCTGGCGGGTTACTACCTACGAGCAGTACTTC CASSLAWRVTTYEQYF
- TRBJ1-2 TRBV6-5 - TGTGCCAGCAGTCCCCAGGCCCCTCTCTATGGCTACACCTTC CASSPQAPLYGYTF
few TRBJ1-4 TRBV6-5 TRBD1 TGTGCCAGCAGCCCCGCGGGACAGGGATATGAAAAACTGTTTTTT CASSPAGQGYEKLFF
- TRBJ1-5 TRBV28 - TGTGCCAGCAGTCCCGGCGGGGGCGGCAATCAGCCCCAGCATTTT CASSPGGGGNQPQHF
few TRBJ1-4 TRBV2 - TGTGCCAGCAGTGTAACTCAAGGGGGTCTGTTTTTT CASSVTQGGLFF
- TRBJ2-3 TRBV6-1 TRBD2 TGTGCCAGCAGTGATATAGCGGGGGGCACAGATACGCAGTATTTT CASSDIAGGTDTQYF
- TRBJ2-3 TRBV7-9 - TGTGCCAGCAGCTCAGGGGTTCAAGATACGCAGTATTTT CASSSGVQDTQYF
- TRBJ2-1 TRBV6-5 TRBD2 TGTGCCAGCACCCTCAGCGGGGGCAGGGACAATGAGCAGTTCTTC CASTLSGGRDNEQFF
- TRBJ2-3 TRBV7-9 TRBD2 TGTGCCAGCAGCTTCACTGGACTAGCGGGGGACCGCACAGATACGCAGTATTTT CASSFTGLAGDRTDTQYF
once TRBJ1-1 TRBV6-5 TRBD1 TGTGCCAGCAGTGGGACAGGGGGTCTGACCACTGAAGCTTTCTTT CASSGTGGLTTEAFF
- TRBJ1-2 TRBV18 - TGTGCCAGCTCTCTGAAGACAGTCTATGGCTACACCTTC CASSLKTVYGYTF